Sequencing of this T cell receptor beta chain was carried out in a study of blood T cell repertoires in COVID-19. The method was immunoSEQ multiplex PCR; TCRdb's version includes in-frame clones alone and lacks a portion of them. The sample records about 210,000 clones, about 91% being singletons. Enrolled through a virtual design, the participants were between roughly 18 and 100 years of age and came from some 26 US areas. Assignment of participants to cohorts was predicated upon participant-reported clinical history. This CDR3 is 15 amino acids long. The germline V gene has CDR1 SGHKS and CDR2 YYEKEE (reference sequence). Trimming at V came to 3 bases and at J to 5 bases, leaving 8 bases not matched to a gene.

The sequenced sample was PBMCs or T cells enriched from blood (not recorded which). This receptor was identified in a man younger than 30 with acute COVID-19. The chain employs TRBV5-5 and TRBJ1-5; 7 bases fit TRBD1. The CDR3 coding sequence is TGTGCCAGCAGCTGGGCCGACAGGGATTATCAGCCCCAGCATTTT. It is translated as CASSWADRDYQPQHF.